This passage covers 15 T cell receptor beta chains from one sample sequenced in a study of blood T cell repertoires in COVID-19. This table comes from immunoSEQ multiplex PCR, and its TCRdb copy is limited to in-frame clones, with some not included. The sample yields some 120,000 clones, roughly four fifths seen once. Input material: peripheral blood. The receptors originated from a human donor in a cohort sampled during active COVID-19.

V is TRBV9 and J is TRBJ2-5; 14 nucleotides line up with TRBD2. Germline CDR1 and CDR2: SGDLS and YYNGEE. The CDR3 sequence is 19 residues long. V dropped 4 bases and J dropped 5; count of bases not matched to a gene: 16. For the CDR3, the DNA is TGTGCCAGCAGCCCGCGACTAGCGGGGGGGCGGAGGGAAAGGGAGACCCAGTACTTC. This gives the protein CASSPRLAGGRRERETQYF.

The J gene is TRBJ2-5, the V gene TRBV9, with 8 positions matching TRBD1. The germline CDR1 and CDR2 sequences are SGDLS and YYNGEE. Unmatched junction bases numbered 6, after V lost 6 bases and J lost 5 bases. This CDR3 has 13 amino acids. Written as DNA, the CDR3 is TGTGCCAGCAACCCGACAGGGGTGGAGACCCAGTACTTC. This translates into CASNPTGVETQYF.

The chain uses TRBV18 and TRBJ2-5; TRBD1 aligns across 10 bases. After removal of 11 bases from V and 5 bases from J, the junction contained 5 bases not matched to a gene. The CDR3 is made up of 12 amino acids. CDR1 and CDR2 from the germline V gene are KGHSH and LQKENI. The CDR3 sequence is CASTGGRETQYF. CDR3 nucleotide sequence: TGTGCCTCGACAGGGGGCAGGGAGACCCAGTACTTC.

The DNA of the CDR3 is TGCGCCAGCAGCTTGTGGACAGGGGCCTACGAGCAGTACTTC. Its protein is CASSLWTGAYEQYF. This chain links TRBV5-1 with TRBJ2-7; 9 bases map to TRBD1. Germline V gene data show CDR1 as SGHRS and CDR2 as YFSETQ. The ends lost 1 base at V and 2 bases at J; junction bases unmatched: 1. This CDR3 has 14 amino acids.

With respect to this clone: Germline and junction disagree at one end, which may indicate a read error. The rearrangement uses TRBV5-1 and TRBJ1-2; 7 bases match TRBD1. The CDR3 has 14 residues. Per the germline V gene, CDR1 is SGHRS and CDR2 is YFSETQ. For the CDR3, the DNA is TGCGCCAGCAGCTTTCCTCCGGGACAGCATAATTTGGACTTC. Encoded protein: CASSFPPGQHNLDF.

The genes are TRBV5-6 and TRBJ2-5, with D possibly TRBD2 on 5 matching bases. This CDR3 is 14 amino acids long. Deletions cut 7 bases from V and 1 base from J, with 14 bases between. In germline, CDR1 is SGHDT, CDR2 YYEEEE. CDR3 nucleotide sequence: TGTGCCAGCGGACTTATTTCCCCCCAAGAGACCCAGTACTTC. Translated: CASGLISPQETQYF.

The chain combines TRBV6-5 with TRBJ2-3; perhaps TRBD1 as D (5 bases). The CDR3 is 15 residues long. Germline CDR1 MNHEY, CDR2 SVGAGI. Trimming took 2 bases from V and 0 from J, leaving 9 bases between them. This CDR3 is CASSYTTASTDTQYF. In DNA, the CDR3 is TGTGCCAGCAGTTACACGACAGCCAGCACAGATACGCAGTATTTT.

This clone appeared a single time. The CDR3 reads CASRREEIGGYTF. The CDR3 bases are TGTGCCAGCAGGCGCGAGGAGATTGGTGGCTACACCTTC. The chain combines TRBV2 with TRBJ1-2; no definite D call. The CDR3 covers 13 residues. Germline CDR1 and CDR2: SNHLY and FYNNEI. Trimming cost V 6 bases and J 7 bases, with 15 bases left between them.

The rearrangement joins TRBV5-1 to TRBJ2-7, with D possibly matching TRBD1 (5 bases). Per germline, CDR1 SGHRS and CDR2 YFSETQ. Trimming left V 3 bases short and J 1 base short, with 8 bases between. This CDR3 has 13 amino acids. DNA for the CDR3: TGCGCCAGCAGCTCGCAGGGTTCCTACGAGCAGTACTTC. Protein sequence: CASSSQGSYEQYF.

The chain carries TRBV6-2 or TRBV6-3 and TRBJ2-5; D is undetermined. Trimming took 2 bases from V and 1 from J, leaving 8 bases between them. There are 14 residues in the CDR3. Germline V CDR1 and CDR2: MNHEY, SVGEGT. CDR3 region: CASSYDSIQETQYF. The DNA for the CDR3 is TGTGCCAGCAGTTACGACTCCATCCAAGAGACCCAGTACTTC.

A note on this clone: Germline is not matched at one junction end, which may reflect a read error. The CDR3 here is CSVEDRAGNAEAFF. In DNA, the CDR3 is TGCAGCGTTGAAGATCGGGCGGGGAACGCTGAAGCTTTCTTT. V gene TRBV29-1 combines with J gene TRBJ1-1; unclear D gene. Germline CDR1 is SQVTM and CDR2 is ANQGSEA. This CDR3 region has 14 residues.

The chain joins TRBV12-3 or TRBV12-4 to TRBJ2-3; TRBD2 might be the D (5 bases). Trimming took 4 bases from V and 4 from J, leaving 9 bases between them. The CDR3 is 13 residues long. CDR3 nucleotides: TGTGCCAGCAGTTCCACTAGGCCAGATACGCAGTATTTT. This sequence encodes CASSSTRPDTQYF.

Of note for this clone: One end of the junction is discordant with germline, which a read error may explain. The chain recombines TRBV28 with TRBJ1-1; D is unresolved. CDR3 length equals 14 residues. From germline, CDR1 is MDHEN and CDR2 SYDVKM. The CDR3 bases are TGTGCCAGCAGTTTATTCAGACTGAACGCTGAAGCTTTCTTT. Residues: CASSLFRLNAEAFF.

The chain recombines TRBV7-9 with TRBJ2-5; TRBD1 aligns across 8 bases. This CDR3 has 13 residues. The ends lost 8 bases at V and 1 base at J; junction bases unmatched: 3. Germline-derived CDR1 and CDR2 are SEHNR and FQNEAQ (reference sequence). CDR3 in amino acids: CASPGGTQETQYF. CDR3 in DNA: TGTGCCAGCCCAGGGGGCACCCAAGAGACCCAGTACTTC. Full variable domain (remainder filled in from reference TRBV7-9 and TRBJ2-5): DTGVSQNPRHKITKRGQNVTFRCDPISEHNRLYWYRQTLGQGPEFLTYFQNEAQLEKSRLLSDRFSAERPKGSFSTLEIQRTEQGDSAMYLCASPGGTQETQYFGPGTRLLVL.

V usage is TRBV5-1 and J usage is TRBJ2-3, with 12 bases identical to TRBD2. The CDR3 loop spans 20 amino acids. CDR1 and CDR2 from the germline V gene are SGHRS and YFSETQ. J was trimmed by 2 bases and V by 4 bases; bases with no gene match: 17. This CDR3 is CASSPHVAGASGGDTDTQYF. The CDR3 DNA is TGCGCCAGCAGCCCACACGTGGCCGGGGCTAGCGGGGGGGACACAGATACGCAGTATTTT.